This T cell receptor (beta chain) comes out of a study of T cells after yellow fever vaccination. This clonotype was picked up a small number of times. Its target is unknown. Study results and caveats: The secondary response showed a weaker magnitude and a faster peak, day 5 versus 15.

From the 5' RACE reads, TCRdb called clonotypes with MiXCR, one entry per CDR3 protein. The sample holds a few hundred thousand distinct CDR3 sequences, approximately 10% seen once. The sequence came from a man younger than 30 who received the YFV17D yellow fever vaccine. The sequenced sample was PBMCs, obtained on the day of the first yellow fever vaccination.

The chain's CDR3 is CASSVDDYEQYV. CDR3 nucleotide sequence: TGTGCCAGCAGCGTAGACGACTACGAGCAGTACGTC. The V call is TRBV6-2 or TRBV6-3, the J call TRBJ2-7, with D uncertain. This CDR3 has 12 amino acids. CDR1 is MNHEY and CDR2 is SVGEGT in the germline V gene. V dropped 6 bases and J dropped 3 bases, with 9 bases sitting between them.